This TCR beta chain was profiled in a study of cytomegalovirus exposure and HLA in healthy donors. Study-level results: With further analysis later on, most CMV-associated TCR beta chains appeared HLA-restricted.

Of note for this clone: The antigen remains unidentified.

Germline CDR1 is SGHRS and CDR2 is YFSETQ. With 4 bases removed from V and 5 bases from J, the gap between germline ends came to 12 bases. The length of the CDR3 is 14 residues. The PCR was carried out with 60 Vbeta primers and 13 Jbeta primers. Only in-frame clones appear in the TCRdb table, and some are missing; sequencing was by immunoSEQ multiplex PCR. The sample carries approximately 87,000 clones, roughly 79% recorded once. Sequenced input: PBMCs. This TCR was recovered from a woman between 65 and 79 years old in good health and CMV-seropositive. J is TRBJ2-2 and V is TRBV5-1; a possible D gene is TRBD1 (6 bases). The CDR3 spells CASSPDRPTGELFF. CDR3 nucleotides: TGCGCCAGCAGCCCTGACAGGCCAACCGGGGAGCTGTTTTTT.